These T cell receptor beta chains were read from a single sample in a study of T cells after yellow fever vaccination. Each CDR3 protein is one row after TCRdb ran MiXCR on the 5' RACE reads. The sample has approximately 170,000 distinct CDR3 sequences; approximately 11% are singletons. The specimen was CD8+ T cells sorted from PBMCs, collected 15 days after the yellow fever booster vaccination. Source of these receptors: a man younger than 35 who received the YFV17D yellow fever vaccine. Both conserved end residues are part of each CDR3. D genes are given only for firm matches. A clone size is listed for some rows: how often the clone was seen (once, few, many), or a class if it is expanded.

J | size | D | V | CDR3 | DNA
TRBJ2-6 | . | TRBD2 | TRBV29-1 | CSVGGTPGAGANVLTF | TGCAGCGTGGGAGGGACCCCGGGGGCTGGGGCCAACGTCCTGACTTTC
TRBJ1-1 | few | TRBD1 | TRBV7-9 | CASSQQGANTEAFF | TGTGCCAGCAGCCAACAGGGGGCTAACACTGAAGCTTTCTTT
TRBJ2-1 | few | . | TRBV6-2/TRBV6-3 | CASSYLSDNEQFF | TGTGCCAGCAGTTATTTGTCGGACAATGAGCAGTTCTTC
TRBJ1-1 | . | . | TRBV6-5 | CASSGAEGAFF | TGTGCCAGCAGCGGGGCCGAGGGAGCTTTCTTT
TRBJ2-5 | many | . | TRBV25-1 | CASGGGWETQYF | TGTGCCAGCGGAGGGGGCTGGGAGACCCAGTACTTC
TRBJ1-5 | . | . | TRBV18 | CASSHGQGPSGQPQHF | TGTGCCAGCTCCCACGGGCAGGGGCCCTCCGGTCAGCCCCAGCATTTT
TRBJ2-1 | . | . | TRBV25-1 | CASSESDVEQFF | TGTGCCAGCAGTGAATCAGACGTTGAGCAGTTCTTC
TRBJ2-2 | few | . | TRBV28 | CASSFSGELFF | TGTGCCAGCAGTTTCTCCGGGGAGCTGTTTTTT
TRBJ2-3 | . | TRBD2 | TRBV7-2 | CASSRASGGGADTQYF | TGTGCCAGCAGCCGAGCTAGCGGGGGAGGGGCAGATACGCAGTATTTT
TRBJ2-7 | . | TRBD2 | TRBV9 | CASSVGVAGGEQYF | TGTGCCAGCAGCGTAGGAGTAGCGGGGGGCGAGCAGTACTTC
TRBJ1-6 | . | TRBD1 | TRBV20-1 | CSAREPGQGAASPLHF | TGCAGTGCTAGAGAACCGGGACAGGGGGCTGCTTCACCCCTCCACTTT
TRBJ1-6 | . | . | TRBV4-1 | CASSQQPGAGNRPLHF | TGCGCCAGCAGCCAACAGCCGGGGGCAGGGAATCGACCCCTCCACTTT
TRBJ1-5 | . | . | TRBV11-2 | CASSLGQLPAQPQHF | TGTGCCAGCAGCTTGGGGCAGCTGCCGGCTCAGCCCCAGCATTTT
TRBJ1-1 | few | . | TRBV27 | CASSAGGHEAFF | TGTGCCAGCAGTGCCGGGGGCCATGAAGCTTTCTTT
TRBJ1-5 | . | TRBD1 | TRBV5-6 | CASSAGTGAQPQHF | TGTGCCAGCAGCGCGGGGACAGGGGCTCAGCCCCAGCATTTT
TRBJ2-5 | few | . | TRBV5-1 | CASSSGGRETQYF | TGCGCCAGCAGCTCAGGAGGGAGGGAGACCCAGTACTTC
TRBJ2-1 | . | TRBD1 | TRBV4-3 | CASSRLTGANEQFF | TGCGCCAGCAGCCGACTCACAGGGGCTAATGAGCAGTTCTTC
TRBJ2-7 | . | TRBD1 | TRBV9 | CASSAEEQGSSYEQYF | TGTGCCAGCAGCGCCGAGGAACAGGGGTCCTCCTACGAGCAGTACTTC
TRBJ1-3 | many | . | TRBV10-2 | CASTPYGRNTIYF | TGCGCCAGCACCCCATACGGTCGAAACACCATATATTTT
TRBJ2-1 | . | . | TRBV4-1 | CASSQFVGSSYNEQFF | TGCGCCAGCAGCCAATTCGTGGGGAGCTCCTACAATGAGCAGTTCTTC